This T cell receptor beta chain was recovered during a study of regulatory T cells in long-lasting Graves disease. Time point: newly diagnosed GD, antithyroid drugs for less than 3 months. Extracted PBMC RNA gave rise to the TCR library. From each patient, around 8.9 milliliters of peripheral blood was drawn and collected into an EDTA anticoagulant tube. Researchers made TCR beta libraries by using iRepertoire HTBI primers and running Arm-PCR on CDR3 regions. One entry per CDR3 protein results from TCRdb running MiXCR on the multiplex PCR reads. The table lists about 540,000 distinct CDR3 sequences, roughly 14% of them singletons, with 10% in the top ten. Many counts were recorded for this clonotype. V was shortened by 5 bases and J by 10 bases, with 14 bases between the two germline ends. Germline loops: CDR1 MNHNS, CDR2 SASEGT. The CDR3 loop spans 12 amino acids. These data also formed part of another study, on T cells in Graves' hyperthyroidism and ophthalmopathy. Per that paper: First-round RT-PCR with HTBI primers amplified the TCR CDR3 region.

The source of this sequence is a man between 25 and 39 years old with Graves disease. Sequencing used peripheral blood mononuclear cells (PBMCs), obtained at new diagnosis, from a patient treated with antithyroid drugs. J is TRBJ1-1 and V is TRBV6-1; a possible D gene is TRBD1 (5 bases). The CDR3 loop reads CASSQDKSRAFF. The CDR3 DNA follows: TGTGCCAGCAGTCAGGACAAAAGCCGAGCTTTCTTT.